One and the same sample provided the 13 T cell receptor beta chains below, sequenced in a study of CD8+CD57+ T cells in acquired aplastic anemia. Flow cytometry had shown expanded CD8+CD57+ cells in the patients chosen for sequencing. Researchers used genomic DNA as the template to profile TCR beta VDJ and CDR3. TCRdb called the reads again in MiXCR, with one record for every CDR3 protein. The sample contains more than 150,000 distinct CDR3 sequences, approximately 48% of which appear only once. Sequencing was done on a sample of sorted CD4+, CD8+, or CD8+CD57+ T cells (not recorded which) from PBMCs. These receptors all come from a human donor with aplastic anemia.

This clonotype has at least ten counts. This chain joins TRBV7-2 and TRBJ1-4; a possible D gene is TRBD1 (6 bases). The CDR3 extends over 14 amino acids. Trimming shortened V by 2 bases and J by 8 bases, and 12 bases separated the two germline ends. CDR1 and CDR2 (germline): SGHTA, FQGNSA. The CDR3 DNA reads TGTGCCAGCAGCTTACGCAGGGGCGAGGAAAAACTGTTTTTT. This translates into CASSLRRGEEKLFF. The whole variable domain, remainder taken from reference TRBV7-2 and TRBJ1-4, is GAGVSQSPSNKVTEKGKDVELRCDPISGHTALYWYRQSLGQGLEFLIYFQGNSAPDKSGLPSDRFSAERTGGSVSTLTIQRTQQEDSAVYLCASSLRRGEEKLFFGSGTQLSVL.

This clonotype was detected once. CDR3 nucleotides: TGTGCCACCAGCCAGGGACTCTCGAACACCGGGGAGCTGTTTTTT. Encoded protein: CATSQGLSNTGELFF. The rearrangement uses TRBV15 and TRBJ2-2; tentative D call: TRBD2 (6 bases). The CDR3 is made up of 15 amino acids. Trimming took off 5 bases at V and 0 bases at J, with 10 bases between the two ends. CDR1 is LNHNV and CDR2 is YYDKDF in the germline V gene (reference sequence).

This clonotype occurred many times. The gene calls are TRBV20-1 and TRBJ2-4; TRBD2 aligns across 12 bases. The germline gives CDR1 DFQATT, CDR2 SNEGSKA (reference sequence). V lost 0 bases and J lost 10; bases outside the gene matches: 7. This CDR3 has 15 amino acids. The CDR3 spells CSARDISGTSGIQYF. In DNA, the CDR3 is TGCAGTGCTAGAGACATTTCCGGGACTAGCGGGATTCAGTACTTC.

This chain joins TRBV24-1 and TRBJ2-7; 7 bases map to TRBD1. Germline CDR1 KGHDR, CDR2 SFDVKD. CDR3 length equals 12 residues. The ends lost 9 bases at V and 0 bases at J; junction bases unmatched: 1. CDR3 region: CATQGDSYEQYF. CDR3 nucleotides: TGTGCCACCCAGGGGGACTCCTACGAGCAGTACTTC.

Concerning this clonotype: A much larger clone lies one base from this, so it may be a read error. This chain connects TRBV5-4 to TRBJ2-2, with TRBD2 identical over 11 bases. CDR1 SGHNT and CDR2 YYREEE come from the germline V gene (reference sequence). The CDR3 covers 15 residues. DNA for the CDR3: TGTACCACGGGAAAGGGACTAGCGGACACCGGGGAGCTGTTTTTT. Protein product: CTTGKGLADTGELFF.

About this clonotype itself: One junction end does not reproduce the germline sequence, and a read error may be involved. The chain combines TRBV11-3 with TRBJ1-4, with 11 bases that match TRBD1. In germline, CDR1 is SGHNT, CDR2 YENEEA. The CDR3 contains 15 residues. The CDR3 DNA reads TGCGCCAGCAGCCAGCGGGACAGGGGGAATGAAAAACTGTTTTTT. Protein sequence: CASSQRDRGNEKLFF. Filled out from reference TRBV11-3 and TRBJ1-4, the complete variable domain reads EAGVVQSPRYKIIEKKQPVAFWCNPISGHNTLYWYLQNLGQGPELLIRYENEEAVDDSQLPKDRFSAERLKGVDSTLKIQPAELGDSAVYLCASSQRDRGNEKLFFGSGTQLSVL.

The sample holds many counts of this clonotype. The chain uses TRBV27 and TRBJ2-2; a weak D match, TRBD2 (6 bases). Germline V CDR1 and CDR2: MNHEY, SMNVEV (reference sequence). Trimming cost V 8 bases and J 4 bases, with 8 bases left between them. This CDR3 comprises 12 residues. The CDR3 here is CASSGVTGELFF. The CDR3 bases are TGTGCCAGCTCGGGAGTCACCGGGGAGCTGTTTTTT.

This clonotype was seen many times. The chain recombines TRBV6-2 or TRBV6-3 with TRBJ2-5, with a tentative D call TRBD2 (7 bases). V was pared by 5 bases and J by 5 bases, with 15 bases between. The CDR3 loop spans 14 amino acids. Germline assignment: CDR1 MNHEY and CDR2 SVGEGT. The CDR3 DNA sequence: TGTGCCAGCAGTCAACAACAGGGAGGGGAGACCCAGTACTTC. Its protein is CASSQQQGGETQYF.

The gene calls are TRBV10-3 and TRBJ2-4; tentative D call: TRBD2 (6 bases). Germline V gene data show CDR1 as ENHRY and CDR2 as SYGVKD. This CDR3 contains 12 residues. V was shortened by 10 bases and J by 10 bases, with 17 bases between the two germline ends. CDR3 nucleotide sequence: TGTGCCAGCGGGGCGAAAGCGCGGATTCAGTACTTC. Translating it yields CASGAKARIQYF.

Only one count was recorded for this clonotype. The CDR3 DNA sequence: TGCAGTGAGCGGGGGGGGCATCAAGAGACCCAGTACTTC. Protein sequence: CSERGGHQETQYF. V gene TRBV20-1 combines with J gene TRBJ2-5; 10 bases fit TRBD2. J was trimmed by 2 bases and V by 7 bases; bases with no gene match: 4. The germline CDR1 and CDR2 sequences are DFQATT and SNEGSKA (reference sequence). This CDR3 is 13 amino acids long.

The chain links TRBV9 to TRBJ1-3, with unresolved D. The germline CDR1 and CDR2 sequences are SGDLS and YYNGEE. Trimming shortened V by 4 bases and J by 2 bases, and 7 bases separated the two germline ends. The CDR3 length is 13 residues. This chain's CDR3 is CASSFNTGNTIYF. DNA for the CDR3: TGTGCCAGCAGCTTCAACACTGGAAACACCATATATTTT.

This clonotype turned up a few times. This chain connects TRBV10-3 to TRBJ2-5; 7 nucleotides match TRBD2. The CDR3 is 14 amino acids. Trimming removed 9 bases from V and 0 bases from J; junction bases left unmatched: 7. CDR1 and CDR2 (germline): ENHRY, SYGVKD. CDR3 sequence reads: CAIQLAAYQETQYF. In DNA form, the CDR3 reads TGTGCCATTCAGCTAGCGGCATACCAAGAGACCCAGTACTTC.

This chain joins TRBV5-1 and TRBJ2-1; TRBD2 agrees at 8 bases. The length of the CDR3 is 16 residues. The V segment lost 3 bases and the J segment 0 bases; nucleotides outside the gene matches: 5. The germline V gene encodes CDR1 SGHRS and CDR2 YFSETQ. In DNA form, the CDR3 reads TGCGCCAGCAGCTGGGGCGGGGGGAACTCCTACAATGAGCAGTTCTTC. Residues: CASSWGGGNSYNEQFF.